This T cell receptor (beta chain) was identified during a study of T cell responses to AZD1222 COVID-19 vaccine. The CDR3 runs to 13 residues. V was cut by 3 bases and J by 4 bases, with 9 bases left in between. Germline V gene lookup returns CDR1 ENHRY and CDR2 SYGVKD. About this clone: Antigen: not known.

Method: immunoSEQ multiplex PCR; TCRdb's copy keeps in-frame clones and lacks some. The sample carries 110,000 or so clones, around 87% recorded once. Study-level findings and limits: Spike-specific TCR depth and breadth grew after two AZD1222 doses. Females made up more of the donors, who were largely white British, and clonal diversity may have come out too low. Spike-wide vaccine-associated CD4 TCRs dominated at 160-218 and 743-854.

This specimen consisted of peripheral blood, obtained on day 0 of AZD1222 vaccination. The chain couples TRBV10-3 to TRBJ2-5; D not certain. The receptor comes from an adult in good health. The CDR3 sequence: CAISETEAETQYF. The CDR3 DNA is TGTGCCATCAGTGAAACTGAAGCAGAGACCCAGTACTTC.